This T cell receptor (beta chain) was identified in a study of T cells in localized non-small cell lung cancer. Study-wide points: Turning up in adjacent lung were a median about 56 of the top 100 tumor clones. The study linked higher blood T cell density to longer overall survival.

Sequenced by immunoSEQ multiplex PCR; TCRdb stores in-frame clones only, minus some. Among just over 70,000 clones listed, 85% to 90% were seen once. The CDR3 loop spans 15 amino acids. Per the germline V gene, CDR1 is LGHNA and CDR2 is YNFKEQ. V lost 0 bases and J 7 bases, leaving 13 bases between the germline ends. Of note for this clone: Its antigen remains unidentified.

The TCR comes from a male donor older than 55 with stage III squamous cell lung carcinoma. The rearrangement links TRBV4-2 to TRBJ1-5; D is undetermined. Sample: peripheral blood, taken before any cancer treatment. CDR3 coding DNA: TGTGCCAGCAGCCAAGATATGGCAGGAAAACAGCCCCAGCATTTT. It translates to CASSQDMAGKQPQHF.